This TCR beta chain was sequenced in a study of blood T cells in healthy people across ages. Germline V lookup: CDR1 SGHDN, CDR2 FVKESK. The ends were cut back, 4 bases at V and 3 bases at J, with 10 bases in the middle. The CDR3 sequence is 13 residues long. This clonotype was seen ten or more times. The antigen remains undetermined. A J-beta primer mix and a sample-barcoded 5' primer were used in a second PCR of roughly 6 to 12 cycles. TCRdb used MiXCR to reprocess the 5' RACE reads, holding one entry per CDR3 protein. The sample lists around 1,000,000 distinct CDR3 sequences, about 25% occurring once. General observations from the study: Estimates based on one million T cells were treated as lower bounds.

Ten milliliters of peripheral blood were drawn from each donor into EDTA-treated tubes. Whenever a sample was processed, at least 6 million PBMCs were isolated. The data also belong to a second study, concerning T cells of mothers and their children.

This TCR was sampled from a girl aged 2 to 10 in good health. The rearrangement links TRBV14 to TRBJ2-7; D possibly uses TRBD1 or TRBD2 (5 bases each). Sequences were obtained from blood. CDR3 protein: CASSRGRYYEQYF. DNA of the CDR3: TGTGCCAGCAGCCGGGGACGGTACTACGAGCAGTACTTC.